One and the same sample provided the 12 T cell receptor beta chains below, sequenced in a study of beta chain features in type 1 diabetes. Every bit of the isolated RNA underwent reverse transcription, so sequencing read expressed TCRB transcripts. Profiled with immunoSEQ multiplex PCR; TCRdb holds only in-frame clones, not every one. The table includes about 140,000 clones, roughly a tenth detected once. Sequenced: naive CD4+ T cells from blood. The receptors were sampled from a man aged 18-30 years in good health.

Only a few counts were recorded for this clone. This rearrangement joins TRBV10-1 to TRBJ2-7; the match to TRBD1 covers 11 bases. The CDR3 has 15 residues. After removal of 0 bases from V and 7 bases from J, the junction contained 5 bases not matched to a gene. Per the germline V gene, CDR1 is WNHNN and CDR2 is SYGVQD (reference sequence). The CDR3 sequence is CASSESGQGAGEQYF. CDR3 DNA sequence: TGCGCCAGCAGTGAGTCCGGACAGGGGGCGGGTGAGCAGTACTTC.

Many counts were recorded for this clone. The chain employs TRBV2 and TRBJ2-3; maybe TRBD2 (6 bases). This CDR3 spans 14 amino acids. CDR1 and CDR2 from the germline V gene are SNHLY and FYNNEI. V was shortened by 8 bases and J by 0 bases, with 12 bases between the two germline ends. The CDR3 sequence is CASFSGTSTDTQYF. The CDR3 DNA reads TGTGCCAGCTTTAGCGGAACTAGCACAGATACGCAGTATTTT.

This clone has just a few counts. V usage is TRBV5-6 and J usage is TRBJ1-6, with TRBD1 matching over 7 bases. With V trimmed by 5 bases and J by 5 bases, 4 bases remained unmatched. The germline V gene encodes CDR1 SGHDT and CDR2 YYEEEE. This CDR3 has 14 amino acids. CDR3 protein: CASRMGQHNSPLHF. The DNA of the CDR3 is TGTGCCAGCAGAATGGGACAGCATAATTCACCCCTCCACTTT.

The genes are TRBV10-3 and TRBJ2-7; 11 bases match TRBD1. The germline CDR1 and CDR2 sequences are ENHRY and SYGVKD. This CDR3 has 15 amino acids. V gave up 2 bases and J gave up 7 bases; unmatched junction bases: 7. The CDR3 DNA sequence: TGTGCCATCAGTGAGCTGGGACAGGGGGAGGGGGAGCAGTACTTC. This codes for CAISELGQGEGEQYF.

The chain has TRBV5-4 and TRBJ1-2; D is possibly TRBD1 (6 bases). The germline V and J ends were trimmed by 4 bases and 2 bases, with 9 bases remaining between them. The CDR3 is 13 amino acids. CDR1 SGHNT and CDR2 YYREEE come from the germline V gene (reference sequence). The CDR3 here is CASSTDRNYGYTF. As DNA, the CDR3 is TGTGCCAGCAGCACGGACAGAAACTATGGCTACACCTTC.

This chain joins TRBV7-2 and TRBJ1-3; TRBD1 matches at 8 bases. This CDR3 has 15 residues. The V segment lost 5 bases and the J segment 3 bases; nucleotides outside the gene matches: 6. The germline CDR1 and CDR2 sequences are SGHTA and FQGNSA. The CDR3 DNA reads as TGTGCCAGCAGCCAATCGACAGGGGTTGGAAACACCATATATTTT. Protein sequence: CASSQSTGVGNTIYF.

A few counts support this clone. The chain has TRBV9 and TRBJ2-1, with 11 nucleotides matching TRBD1. Germline CDR1 is SGDLS and CDR2 is YYNGEE. The CDR3 spans 14 residues. J gave up 15 bases and V 3 bases, and 11 bases lay outside the gene matches. Written as DNA, the CDR3 is TGTGCCAGCAGCGAAGGGACAGGGGGACCCCTCAGGTTCTTC. Amino acid sequence: CASSEGTGGPLRFF.

A single count supports this clone. The chain couples TRBV5-5 to TRBJ1-5; D gene uncertain. This CDR3 spans 15 amino acids. The V gene's germline CDR1 is SGHKS and CDR2 YYEKEE (reference sequence). Trimming took off 0 bases at V and 0 bases at J, with 7 bases between the two ends. The CDR3 sequence: CASSLGAHSNQPQHF. The CDR3 bases are TGTGCCAGCAGCTTGGGGGCCCATAGCAATCAGCCCCAGCATTTT.

This rearrangement joins TRBV6-5 to TRBJ2-7; no clear D gene. Germline-derived CDR1 and CDR2 are MNHEY and SVGAGI. With 6 bases removed from V and 0 bases from J, the gap between germline ends came to 6 bases. The CDR3 is 12 amino acids. The chain's CDR3 is CASRSHSYEQYF. In nucleotides, the CDR3 is TGTGCCAGCAGGTCCCACTCCTACGAGCAGTACTTC.

In its sample, this clone was seen a few times. J is TRBJ2-7 and V is TRBV10-3; D may be TRBD2 (6 bases). The CDR3 is 13 amino acids. V dropped 4 bases and J dropped 1 base, with 8 bases sitting between them. Germline lookup yields CDR1 ENHRY and CDR2 SYGVKD. This chain's CDR3 is CAISGGESYEQYF. Written as DNA, the CDR3 is TGTGCCATCAGTGGGGGGGAGTCCTACGAGCAGTACTTC.

This clone was seen a handful of times. The rearrangement uses TRBV7-2 and TRBJ2-7; D possibly corresponds to TRBD2 (7 bases). The CDR3 is 16 residues long. Germline CDR1 is SGHTA and CDR2 is FQGNSA. V was clipped by 5 bases and J by 1 base, with 18 bases between them. For the CDR3, the DNA is TGTGCCAGCAGCCCATGGGGGGGGGCCGAGTCCTACGAGCAGTACTTC. Protein: CASSPWGGAESYEQYF.

The chain carries TRBV11-1 and TRBJ2-1; weak D call: TRBD2 (5 bases). The CDR3 has 16 residues. Germline values: CDR1 SGHAT, CDR2 FQDESV (reference sequence). The V end lost 5 bases, the J end lost 0 bases, and 14 bases lay between the germline ends. DNA of the CDR3: TGTGCCAGCAGCCCGCGTCCGGACTTCTCCTACAATGAGCAGTTCTTC. Protein: CASSPRPDFSYNEQFF.